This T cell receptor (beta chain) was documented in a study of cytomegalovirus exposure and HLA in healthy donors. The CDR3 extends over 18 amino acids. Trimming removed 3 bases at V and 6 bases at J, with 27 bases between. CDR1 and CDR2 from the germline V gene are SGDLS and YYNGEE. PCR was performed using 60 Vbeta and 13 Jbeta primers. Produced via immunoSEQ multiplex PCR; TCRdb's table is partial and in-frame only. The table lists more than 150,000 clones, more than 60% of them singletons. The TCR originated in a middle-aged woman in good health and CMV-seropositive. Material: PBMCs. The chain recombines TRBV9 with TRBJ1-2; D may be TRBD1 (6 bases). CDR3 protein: CASSDGRTDLRFSHGYTF. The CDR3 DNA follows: TGTGCCAGCAGCGACGGTCGGACAGATCTACGGTTTAGTCATGGCTACACCTTC.